These 27 T cell receptor beta chains came from one sample sequenced in a study of blood T cell repertoires in COVID-19 (dated by TCRdb to 2020 to 2021). The library came from the immunoSEQ multiplex PCR assay. In TCRdb, the immuneACCESS table is reduced to in-frame sequences with V and J assigned. These tables do not hold every clone; where another copy was compared, an unresolved V gene accounts for under half, and the others remain unexplained. The sample table contains 70,000 or so clones; only one count was recorded for just over 85% of them. The ten largest clones capture about a tenth of the sample. The sequencing sample was made of peripheral blood. These receptors were obtained from a man aged 70 or older with active or convalescent COVID-19.

This clone was counted a few times. The chain joins TRBV27 to TRBJ1-5, with D perhaps matching TRBD1 (6 bases). V was clipped by 6 bases and J by 2 bases, with 20 bases between them. Germline V gene data show CDR1 as MNHEY and CDR2 as SMNVEV (reference sequence). This CDR3 comprises 17 residues. CDR3 protein: CASRLQYRVGGNQPQHF. In DNA, the CDR3 is TGTGCCAGCAGGCTACAATACAGGGTCGGGGGCAATCAGCCCCAGCATTTT.

This chain joins TRBV6-5 and TRBJ1-4; D remains unclear. V lost 2 bases to trimming and J lost 8 bases, with 15 bases between them. This CDR3 comprises 15 residues. Germline lookup yields CDR1 MNHEY and CDR2 SVGAGI. CDR3 coding DNA: TGTGCCAGCAGTTACAGCGGTAGGGTACGGGAAAAACTGTTTTTT. This sequence encodes CASSYSGRVREKLFF.

This clone came up once. This sequence joins TRBV5-6 and TRBJ2-7, with 8 bases lining up with TRBD1. Germline values: CDR1 SGHDT, CDR2 YYEEEE. The CDR3 covers 15 residues. Germline trimming cut 6 bases from V and 2 bases from J; bases unmatched to any gene: 10. CDR3 bases: TGTGCCAGCAACCGAAGGACAGGGAACACCTACGAGCAGTACTTC. Encoded protein: CASNRRTGNTYEQYF. Complete variable domain (other parts from reference TRBV5-6 and TRBJ2-7): DAGVTQSPTHLIKTRGQQVTLRCSPKSGHDTVSWYQQALGQGPQFIFQYYEEEERQRGNFPDRFSGHQFPNYSSELNVNALLLGDSALYLCASNRRTGNTYEQYFGPGTRLTVT.

V gene TRBV19 combines with J gene TRBJ2-1; tentatively, D is TRBD2 (6 bases). This CDR3 contains 15 residues. Looked up from germline, CDR1 is LNHDA and CDR2 is SQIVND (reference sequence). Trimming took 3 bases from V and 0 from J, leaving 9 bases between them. As DNA, the CDR3 is TGTGCCAGTAGTATGCAGGGAGGCTCCTACAATGAGCAGTTCTTC. This codes for CASSMQGGSYNEQFF.

The V and J genes are TRBV24-1 and TRBJ1-5; unclear D gene. CDR1 KGHDR and CDR2 SFDVKD come from the germline V gene. V was clipped by 7 bases and J by 5 bases, with 23 bases between them. CDR3 length: 17 amino acids. The DNA for the CDR3 is TGTGCCACCAGAGCCCCAACCCTCCTGCTATACTATCAGCCCCAGCATTTT. Translation gives CATRAPTLLLYYQPQHF.

The chain employs TRBV3-1 (or the pseudogene TRBV3-2) and TRBJ2-5, with D perhaps matching TRBD2 (6 bases). This CDR3 contains 13 residues. Trimming left V 6 bases short and J 2 bases short, with 10 bases between. Looked up from germline, CDR1 is LGHDT and CDR2 is YNNKEL (reference sequence). Here the CDR3 DNA reads TGTGCCAGCAGTCGACTAGGACAAGAGACCCAGTACTTC. Protein product: CASSRLGQETQYF.

This rearrangement joins TRBV2 to TRBJ1-5; 8 positions match TRBD1. Germline CDR1 SNHLY, CDR2 FYNNEI. J was trimmed by 4 bases and V by 8 bases; bases with no gene match: 1. This CDR3 is 12 amino acids long. CDR3 bases: TGTGCCAGCCGACAGGGGAATCAGCCCCAGCATTTT. Encoded protein: CASRQGNQPQHF. The variable domain in full, with the rest retrieved from reference TRBV2 and TRBJ1-5, is EPEVTQTPSHQVTQMGQEVILRCVPISNHLYFYWYRQILGQKVEFLVSFYNNEISEKSEIFDDQFSVERPDGSNFTLKIRSTKLEDSAMYFCASRQGNQPQHFGDGTRLSIL.

This rearrangement joins TRBV6-5 to TRBJ1-1; no clear D. CDR1 and CDR2 (germline): MNHEY, SVGAGI. V was pared by 3 bases and J by 4 bases, with 9 bases between. The CDR3 is 13 residues long. CDR3 bases: TGTGCCAGCAGTTATGAGGGATTCACTGAAGCTTTCTTT. This sequence encodes CASSYEGFTEAFF.

The chain employs TRBV4-3 and TRBJ2-1; 11 bases agree with TRBD2. Per the germline V gene, CDR1 is LGHNA and CDR2 is YSLEER. V trimming: 4 bases; J trimming: 4 bases; junction bases outside the gene matches: 3. The CDR3 extends over 15 amino acids. Here the CDR3 DNA reads TGCGCCAGCAGCCGGGGGACTAGCGGATACAATGAGCAGTTCTTC. Protein: CASSRGTSGYNEQFF.

The chain joins TRBV20-1 to TRBJ2-2; D uncertain. Germline values: CDR1 DFQATT, CDR2 SNEGSKA (reference sequence). This CDR3 comprises 13 residues. Trimming removed 3 bases at V and 4 bases at J, with 9 bases between. The CDR3 loop reads CSASDVLTGELFF. In DNA form, the CDR3 reads TGCAGTGCTAGTGACGTTCTCACCGGGGAGCTGTTTTTT.

J is TRBJ2-5 and V is TRBV6-1; 10 bases fit TRBD1. Per germline, CDR1 MNHNS and CDR2 SASEGT. J lost 2 bases, V lost 5 bases, and 8 bases had no gene match. The CDR3 consists of 16 residues. CDR3 sequence (DNA): TGTGCCAGCAGTAAAGGGACAGGGGCCTCTCAAGAGACCCAGTACTTC. Its translation is CASSKGTGASQETQYF.

The gene calls are TRBV5-5 and TRBJ1-4; 8 bases map to TRBD1. V shed 0 bases, J shed 8 bases, and the junction held 6 bases outside the gene matches. Germline loops: CDR1 SGHKS, CDR2 YYEKEE (reference sequence). The CDR3 is made up of 15 amino acids. The CDR3 DNA follows: TGTGCCAGCAGCTTGGAGCAGGGGGCATGGGAAAAACTGTTTTTT. Protein sequence: CASSLEQGAWEKLFF.

The chain recombines TRBV28 with TRBJ1-1; 7 bases match TRBD1. With 2 bases clipped from V and 5 bases from J, the junction kept 5 bases outside the gene matches. This CDR3 comprises 14 residues. CDR1 is MDHEN and CDR2 is SYDVKM in the germline V gene. CDR3 residues: CASSLRQGRTEAFF. In DNA form, the CDR3 reads TGTGCCAGCAGTTTACGACAGGGAAGGACTGAAGCTTTCTTT.

The chain recombines TRBV6-4 with TRBJ2-5, with D unresolved. The CDR3 spans 13 residues. V lost 6 bases and J 3 bases, leaving 11 bases between the germline ends. The germline CDR1 and CDR2 sequences are MRHNA and SNTAGT. The CDR3 DNA reads TGTGCCAGCAGGCCGGGTTACAAAGAGACCCAGTACTTC. Translation gives CASRPGYKETQYF.

V gene TRBV19 combines with J gene TRBJ2-1; 7 bases align to TRBD2. Germline loops: CDR1 LNHDA, CDR2 SQIVND (reference sequence). CDR3 length: 15 amino acids. V shed 1 base, J shed 4 bases, and the junction held 4 bases outside the gene matches. CDR3 region: CASSIAAGAYNEQFF. In nucleotides, the CDR3 is TGTGCCAGTAGTATAGCGGCGGGAGCTTACAATGAGCAGTTCTTC.

Only a few counts were recorded for this clone. This CDR3 is CATHRGAAYEQYF. CDR3 DNA sequence: TGTGCCACACACAGGGGGGCCGCCTACGAGCAGTACTTC. This chain connects TRBV2 to TRBJ2-7, with 8 bases lining up with TRBD1. The CDR3 length is 13 residues. V lost 10 bases to trimming and J lost 2 bases; unmatched junction nucleotides: 7. Germline lookup yields CDR1 SNHLY and CDR2 FYNNEI.

This clone has a single count. The gene calls are TRBV28 and TRBJ2-4, with D possibly matching TRBD2 (7 bases). CDR1 is MDHEN and CDR2 is SYDVKM in the germline V gene. Trimming took off 5 bases at V and 7 bases at J, with 12 bases between the two ends. The CDR3 length is 13 residues. The CDR3 DNA follows: TGTGCCAGCAGTGAAGGGGGGGGGAACATTCAGTACTTC. Translating gives CASSEGGGNIQYF. Drawing the rest from reference TRBV28 and TRBJ2-4, the complete variable domain is DVKVTQSSRYLVKRTGEKVFLECVQDMDHENMFWYRQDPGLGLRLIYFSYDVKMKEKGDIPEGYSVSREKKERFSLILESASTNQTSMYLCASSEGGGNIQYFGAGTRLSVL.

V gene TRBV7-9 combines with J gene TRBJ2-7; the match to TRBD1 covers 12 bases. Per the germline V gene, CDR1 is SEHNR and CDR2 is FQNEAQ (reference sequence). The CDR3 runs to 14 residues. V was clipped by 6 bases and J by 6 bases; unmatched bases: 6. The CDR3 region is CASSWDRGLFEQYF. CDR3 DNA sequence: TGTGCCAGCAGTTGGGACAGGGGGCTCTTCGAGCAGTACTTC.

The rearrangement joins TRBV5-6 to TRBJ1-5; no clear D gene. The CDR3 contains 14 residues. Germline-derived CDR1 and CDR2 are SGHDT and YYEEEE. Trimming left V 4 bases short and J 5 bases short, with 13 bases between. CDR3 amino acids: CASSTLGEYQPQHF. The CDR3 nucleotides are TGTGCCAGCAGCACCCTCGGGGAATATCAGCCCCAGCATTTT.

The V and J genes are TRBV6-2 or TRBV6-3 and TRBJ2-4; tentatively, D is TRBD1 (6 bases). This CDR3 has 14 amino acids. Trimming took off 8 bases at V and 0 bases at J, with 11 bases between the two ends. CDR1 and CDR2 from the germline V gene are MNHEY and SVGEGT. The CDR3 loop reads CASGQGQAKNIQYF. The CDR3 DNA sequence: TGTGCCAGCGGCCAGGGACAAGCCAAAAACATTCAGTACTTC.

V and J are TRBV11-2 and TRBJ2-1, with 9 bases matching TRBD1. This CDR3 is built from 15 residues. Trimming at V came to 3 bases and at J to 6 bases, leaving 6 bases not matched to a gene. Germline-derived CDR1 and CDR2 are SGHAT and FQNNGV. The CDR3 nucleotides are TGTGCCAGCAGCTTCTCGGGACAGGGTCGCAATGAGCAGTTCTTC. Residues: CASSFSGQGRNEQFF.

The chain carries TRBV11-3 and TRBJ2-7; 8 positions match TRBD2. Germline V gene lookup returns CDR1 SGHNT and CDR2 YENEEA. The CDR3 has 14 residues. Trimming cost V 7 bases and J 5 bases; bases outside gene matches: 10. CDR3 nucleotide sequence: TGTGCCAGCAAAATAGCGGGAACCAGTCACGAGCAGTACTTC. It codes for CASKIAGTSHEQYF.

The rearrangement joins TRBV23-1 to TRBJ1-3; 10 bases fit TRBD1. TRBV23-1 is known as an ORF, though its function is uncertain. Losses at the gene ends were 3 bases for V and 3 bases for J; bases not matched to a gene: 5. This CDR3 spans 16 amino acids. The DNA for the CDR3 is TGCGCCAGCAGTCACCCCGGGACAGGGGTTGGAAACACCATATATTTT. The encoded protein is CASSHPGTGVGNTIYF.

The chain combines TRBV7-2 with TRBJ2-3; D uncertain. V was clipped by 2 bases and J by 0 bases, with 9 bases between them. This CDR3 has 15 amino acids. Germline loops: CDR1 SGHTA, CDR2 FQGNSA. CDR3 sequence reads: CASSLFLVSTDTQYF. CDR3 in DNA: TGTGCCAGCAGCTTATTCTTAGTGAGCACAGATACGCAGTATTTT.

This chain connects TRBV5-4 to TRBJ1-2; D is ambiguous. The CDR3 extends over 12 amino acids. V lost 2 bases, J lost 1 base, and 3 bases lay in between. The V gene's germline CDR1 is SGHNT and CDR2 YYREEE (reference sequence). The CDR3 spells CASSFGNYGYTF. CDR3 DNA: TGTGCCAGCAGCTTCGGTAACTATGGCTACACCTTC.

The chain has TRBV4-2 and TRBJ2-1; D call uncertain. The CDR3 has 15 amino acids. Germline CDR1 LGHNA, CDR2 YNFKEQ. Trimming cost V 2 bases and J 2 bases, with 10 bases left between them. Here the CDR3 reads CASSQNAATYNEQFF. The CDR3, as DNA: TGTGCCAGCAGCCAAAACGCGGCCACCTACAATGAGCAGTTCTTC.

The chain uses TRBV7-9 and TRBJ2-1; D is uncertain. The CDR3 has 16 residues. From germline, CDR1 is SEHNR and CDR2 FQNEAQ (reference sequence). Trimming removed 1 base from V and 4 bases from J, with 14 bases in between. The CDR3 reads CASSLGPSVLYNEQFF. CDR3 DNA: TGTGCCAGCAGCTTAGGTCCCTCCGTCCTTTACAATGAGCAGTTCTTC.